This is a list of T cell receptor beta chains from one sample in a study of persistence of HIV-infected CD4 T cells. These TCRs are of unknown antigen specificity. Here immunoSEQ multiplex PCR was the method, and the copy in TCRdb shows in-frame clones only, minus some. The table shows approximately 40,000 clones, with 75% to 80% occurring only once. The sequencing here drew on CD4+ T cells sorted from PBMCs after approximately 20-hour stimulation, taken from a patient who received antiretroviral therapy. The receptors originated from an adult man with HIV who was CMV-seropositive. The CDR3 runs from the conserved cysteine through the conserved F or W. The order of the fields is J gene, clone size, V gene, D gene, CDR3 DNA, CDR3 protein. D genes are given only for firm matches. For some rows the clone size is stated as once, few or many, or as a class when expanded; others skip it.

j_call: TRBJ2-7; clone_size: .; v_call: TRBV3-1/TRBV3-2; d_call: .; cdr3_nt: TGTGCCAGCAGCGCCCAGGACGAGCAGTACTTC; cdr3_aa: CASSAQDEQYF
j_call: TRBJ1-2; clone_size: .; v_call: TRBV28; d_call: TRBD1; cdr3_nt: TGTGCCAGCAGTTTATTTAGGGGGCACGGCTACACCTTC; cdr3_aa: CASSLFRGHGYTF
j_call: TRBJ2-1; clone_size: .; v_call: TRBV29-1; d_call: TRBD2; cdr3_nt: TGCAGCGCCCTGACTAGCGGGAGGGCTGGGGAGCAGTTCTTC; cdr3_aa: CSALTSGRAGEQFF
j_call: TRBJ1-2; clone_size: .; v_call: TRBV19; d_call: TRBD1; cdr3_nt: TGTGCCAGTAAAGGGACAGGGGAGGAAGGTGGCTACACCTTC; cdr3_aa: CASKGTGEEGGYTF
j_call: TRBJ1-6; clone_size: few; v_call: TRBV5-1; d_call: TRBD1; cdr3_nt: TGCGCCAGCAGAGAGTCAGGGACAGGGATCTCACCCCTCCACTTT; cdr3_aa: CASRESGTGISPLHF
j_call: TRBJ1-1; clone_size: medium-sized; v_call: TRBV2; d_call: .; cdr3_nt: TGTGCCAGCAGTGTGGGGGGCAGTGTCCCTGAAGCTTTCTTT; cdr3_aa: CASSVGGSVPEAFF
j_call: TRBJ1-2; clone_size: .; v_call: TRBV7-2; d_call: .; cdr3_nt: TGTGCCAGCACCCACGGGGGGCAGAGCTATGGCTACACCTTC; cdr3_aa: CASTHGGQSYGYTF
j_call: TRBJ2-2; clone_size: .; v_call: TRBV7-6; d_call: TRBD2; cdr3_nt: TGTGCCAGCAGGACTAGCGGGAGAAACACCGGGGAGCTGTTTTTT; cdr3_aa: CASRTSGRNTGELFF
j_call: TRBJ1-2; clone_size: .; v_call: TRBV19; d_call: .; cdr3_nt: TGTGCCAGCCTAGGACAGAGGGGGAATGGCTACACCTTC; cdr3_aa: CASLGQRGNGYTF
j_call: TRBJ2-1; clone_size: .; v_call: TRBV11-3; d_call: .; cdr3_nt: TGTGCCAGCAGCTTAGATAGGGCCGCATACAATGAGCAGTTCTTC; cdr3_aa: CASSLDRAAYNEQFF
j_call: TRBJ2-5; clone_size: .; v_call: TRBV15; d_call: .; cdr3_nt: TGTGCCACCAGCAGATATGATAAAAGGGAGGAGACCCAGTACTTC; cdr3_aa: CATSRYDKREETQYF
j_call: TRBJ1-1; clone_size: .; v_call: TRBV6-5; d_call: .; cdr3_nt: TGTGCCAGCAGGGCAGCGGCCAGGGACACTGAAGCTTTCTTT; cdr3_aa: CASRAAARDTEAFF
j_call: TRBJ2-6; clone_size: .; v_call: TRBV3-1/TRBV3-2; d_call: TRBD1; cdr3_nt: TGTGCCAGCACTCAGGGGGCGGCTGGGGCCAACGTCCTGACTTTC; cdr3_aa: CASTQGAAGANVLTF
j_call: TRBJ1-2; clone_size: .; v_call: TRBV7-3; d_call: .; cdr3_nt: TGTGCCAGCAGCTTAAATTCCCGGGGGGCGGACTATGGCTACACCTTC; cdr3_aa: CASSLNSRGADYGYTF
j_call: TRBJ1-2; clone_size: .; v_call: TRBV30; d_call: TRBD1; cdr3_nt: TGTGCCTGGAGTAGGGACAGGGACCACTATGGCTACACCTTC; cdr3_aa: CAWSRDRDHYGYTF
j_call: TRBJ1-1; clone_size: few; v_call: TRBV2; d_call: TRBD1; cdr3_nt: TGTGCCAGCAGTGAGGTCTTAGGACAGGCCACGAACACTGAAGCTTTCTTT; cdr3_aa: CASSEVLGQATNTEAFF
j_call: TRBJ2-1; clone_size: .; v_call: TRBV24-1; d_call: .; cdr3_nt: TGTGCCACCAGTGACTCTAGCGAACCCTACAATGAGCAGTTCTTC; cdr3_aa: CATSDSSEPYNEQFF
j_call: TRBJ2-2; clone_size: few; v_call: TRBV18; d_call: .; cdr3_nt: TGTGCCAGCTCACGGAACGGGGAGCTGTTTTTT; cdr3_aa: CASSRNGELFF
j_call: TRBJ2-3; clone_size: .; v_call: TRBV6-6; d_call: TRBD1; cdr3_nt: TGTGCCAGCACCGAACAGGGGGAGTTGGATACGCAGTATTTT; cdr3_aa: CASTEQGELDTQYF
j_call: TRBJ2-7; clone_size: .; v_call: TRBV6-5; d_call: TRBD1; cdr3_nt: TGTGCCAGCAGGATTCCACAGGGGGACTCCTACGAGCAGTACTTC; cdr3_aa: CASRIPQGDSYEQYF
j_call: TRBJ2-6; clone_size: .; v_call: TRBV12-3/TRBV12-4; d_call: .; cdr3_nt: TGTGCCAGCAGTCACTCTGGGGCCAACGTCCTGACTTTC; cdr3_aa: CASSHSGANVLTF
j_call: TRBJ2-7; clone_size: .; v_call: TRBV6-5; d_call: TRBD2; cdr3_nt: TGTGCCAGCAGTTCCGGACTAGCGGGCGACGAGCAGTACTTC; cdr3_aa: CASSSGLAGDEQYF
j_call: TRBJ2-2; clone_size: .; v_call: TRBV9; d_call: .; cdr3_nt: TGTGCCAGCAGCGCCCCCTCCGGCGGCACCGGGGAGCTGTTTTTT; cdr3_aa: CASSAPSGGTGELFF
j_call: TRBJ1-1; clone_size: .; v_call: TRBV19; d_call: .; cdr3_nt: TGTGCCAGTAATCCGATGGGGAACACTGAAGCTTTCTTT; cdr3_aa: CASNPMGNTEAFF
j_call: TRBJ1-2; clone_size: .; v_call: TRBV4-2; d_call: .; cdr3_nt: TGTGCCAGCAGCCAAGTCGTCCCGACAGGCTCGGGCTATGGCTACACCTTC; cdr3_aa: CASSQVVPTGSGYGYTF
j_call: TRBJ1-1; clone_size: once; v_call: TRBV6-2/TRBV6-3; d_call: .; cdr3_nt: TGTGCCAGCAGTTTAGGACGGGGGAGAGGGACTGAAGCTTTCTTT; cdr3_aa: CASSLGRGRGTEAFF
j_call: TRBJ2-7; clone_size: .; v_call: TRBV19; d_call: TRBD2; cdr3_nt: TGTGCCAGTATGGGCGCGGGGGGGACGAGCTCCTACGAGCAGTACTTC; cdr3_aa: CASMGAGGTSSYEQYF
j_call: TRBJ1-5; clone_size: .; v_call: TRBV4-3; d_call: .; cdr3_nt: TGCGCCAGCAGCCAAGACAGCACAGGGAATCAGCCCCAGCATTTT; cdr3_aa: CASSQDSTGNQPQHF
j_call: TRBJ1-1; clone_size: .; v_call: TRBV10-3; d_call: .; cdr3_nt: TGTGCCATCAGTGAGAAGAGTTCGGTCTTAGAAGCTTTCTTT; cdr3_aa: CAISEKSSVLEAFF
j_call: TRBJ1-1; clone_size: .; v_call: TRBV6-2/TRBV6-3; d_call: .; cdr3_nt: TGTGCCAGCAGTTCCGGGACATTGGTGTTAGTCACTGAAGCTTTCTTT; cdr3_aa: CASSSGTLVLVTEAFF
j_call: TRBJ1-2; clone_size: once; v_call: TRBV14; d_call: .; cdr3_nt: TGTGCCAGCAGCCAAGGGGGGGTCGGTAACTATGGCTACACCTTC; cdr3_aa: CASSQGGVGNYGYTF
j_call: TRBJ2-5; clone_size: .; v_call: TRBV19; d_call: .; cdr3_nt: TGTGCCAGTAGTATAGTCGGACAGTTTCAAGAGACCCAGTACTTC; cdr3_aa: CASSIVGQFQETQYF
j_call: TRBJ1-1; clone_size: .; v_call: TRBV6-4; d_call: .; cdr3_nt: TGTGCCAGCAGTGACGGGCAGGGGAGCACTGAAGCTTTCTTT; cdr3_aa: CASSDGQGSTEAFF
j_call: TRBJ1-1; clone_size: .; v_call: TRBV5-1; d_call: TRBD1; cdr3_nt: TGCGCCAGCAGCCTGGACAGGGGCACTCAACCTTTCTTT; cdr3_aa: CASSLDRGTQPFF
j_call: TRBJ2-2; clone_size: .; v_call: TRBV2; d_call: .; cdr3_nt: TGTGCCAGCAGTGGGATTTACAGGGATACCGGGGAGCTGTTTTTT; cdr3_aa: CASSGIYRDTGELFF
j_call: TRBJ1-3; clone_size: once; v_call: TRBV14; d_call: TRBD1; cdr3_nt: TGTGCCAGCAGCCAGCGGGACAGCTTCTCTGGAAACACCATATATTTT; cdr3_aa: CASSQRDSFSGNTIYF
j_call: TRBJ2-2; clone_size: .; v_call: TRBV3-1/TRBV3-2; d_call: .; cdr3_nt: TGTGCCAGCAGCGTCTCCGGGGAGCTGTTTTTT; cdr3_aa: CASSVSGELFF
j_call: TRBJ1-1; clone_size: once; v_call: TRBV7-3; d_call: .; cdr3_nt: TGTGCCAGCAGCTTAACGTTATCCACTGTGAACACTGAAGCTTTCTTT; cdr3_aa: CASSLTLSTVNTEAFF
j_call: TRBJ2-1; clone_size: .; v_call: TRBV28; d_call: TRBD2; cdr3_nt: TGTGCCAGCAGTTTAAGTGGGAGGGCCTACAATGAGCAGTTCTTC; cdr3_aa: CASSLSGRAYNEQFF
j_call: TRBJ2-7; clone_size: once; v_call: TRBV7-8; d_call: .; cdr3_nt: TGTGCCAGCAGCTTAGCGCCGGAGAGCTCCTACGAGCAGTACTTC; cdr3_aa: CASSLAPESSYEQYF
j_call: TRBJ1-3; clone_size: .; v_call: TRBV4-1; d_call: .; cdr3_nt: TGCGCCAGCAGCCAAGAAGACTTCTCTGGAAACACCATATATTTT; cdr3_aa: CASSQEDFSGNTIYF
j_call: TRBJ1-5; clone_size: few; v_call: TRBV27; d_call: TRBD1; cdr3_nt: TGTGCCAGCAGTTTCATGGGAACGGGACAGGGGGTTCGTAGTGTTCAGCCCCAGCATTTT; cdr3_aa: CASSFMGTGQGVRSVQPQHF
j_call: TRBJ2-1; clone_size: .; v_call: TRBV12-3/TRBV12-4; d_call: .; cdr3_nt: TGTGCCAGCAGAGGGCTAGCAGTCGGTGAGCAGTTCTTC; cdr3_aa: CASRGLAVGEQFF
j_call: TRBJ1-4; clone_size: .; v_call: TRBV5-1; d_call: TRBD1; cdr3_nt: TGCGCCAGCAGCTTGGCTAGACAGGGTAGGAATGAAAAACTGTTTTTT; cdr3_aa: CASSLARQGRNEKLFF
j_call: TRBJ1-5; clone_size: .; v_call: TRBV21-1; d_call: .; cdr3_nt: TGTGCCAGCAGCACCGACCGGGACAGGTTATCTCAGCCCCAGCATTTT; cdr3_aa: CASSTDRDRLSQPQHF
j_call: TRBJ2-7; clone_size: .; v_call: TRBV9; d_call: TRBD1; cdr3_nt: TGTGCCAGCAGCCCCCGACAGGGAATCTCCGAGCAGTACTTC; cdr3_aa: CASSPRQGISEQYF
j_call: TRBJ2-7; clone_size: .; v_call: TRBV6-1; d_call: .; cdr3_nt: TGTGCCAGCAGTGATCCGCACGGGTTATCTTACGAGCAGTACTTC; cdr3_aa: CASSDPHGLSYEQYF
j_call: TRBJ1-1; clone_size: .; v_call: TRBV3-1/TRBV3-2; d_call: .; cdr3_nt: TGTGCCAGCAGCCGGAAGAGGGGGGCGTACACTGAAGCTTTCTTT; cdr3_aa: CASSRKRGAYTEAFF
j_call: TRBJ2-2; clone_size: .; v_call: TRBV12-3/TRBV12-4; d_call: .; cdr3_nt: TGTGCCAGCGACCGCCTCGGCACCGGGGAGCTGTTTTTT; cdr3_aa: CASDRLGTGELFF
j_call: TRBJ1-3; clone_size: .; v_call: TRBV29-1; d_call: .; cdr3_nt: TGCAGCGTCGCCGACGTCTCGGGAAACACCATATATTTT; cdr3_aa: CSVADVSGNTIYF
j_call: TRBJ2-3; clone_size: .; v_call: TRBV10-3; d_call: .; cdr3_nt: TGTGCCATCAGTGAGGGGTATCGCACAGATACGCAGTATTTT; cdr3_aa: CAISEGYRTDTQYF
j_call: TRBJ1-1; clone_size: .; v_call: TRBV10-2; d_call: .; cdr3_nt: TGCGCCAGCAGTGAGTCGGGTCAAGCAGTCGAAGCTTTCTTT; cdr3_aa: CASSESGQAVEAFF
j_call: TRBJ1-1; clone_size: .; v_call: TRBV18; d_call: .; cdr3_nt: TGTGCCAGCTCACCGAACACTGAAGCTTTCTTT; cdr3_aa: CASSPNTEAFF
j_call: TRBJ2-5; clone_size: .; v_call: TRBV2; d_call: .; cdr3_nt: TGTGCCAGCAAAAGGGGAGAGGTTGAGACCCAGTACTTC; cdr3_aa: CASKRGEVETQYF
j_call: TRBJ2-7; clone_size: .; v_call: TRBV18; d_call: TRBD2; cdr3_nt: TGTGCCAGCTCACCTCCGGGAGGTAGCGGGGGTCACGAGCAGTACTTC; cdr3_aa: CASSPPGGSGGHEQYF
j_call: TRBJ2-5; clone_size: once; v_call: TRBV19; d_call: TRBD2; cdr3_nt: TGTGCCAGTAGTTTACGGGGGGGTCCGGAGACCCAGTACTTC; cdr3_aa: CASSLRGGPETQYF
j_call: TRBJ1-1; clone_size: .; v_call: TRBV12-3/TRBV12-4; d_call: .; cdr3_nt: TGTGCCAGCGTAAGGGACACTGAAGCTTTCTTT; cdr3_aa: CASVRDTEAFF
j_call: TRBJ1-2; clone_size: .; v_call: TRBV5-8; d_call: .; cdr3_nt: TGTGCCAGCAGCTTGGAGGGGGGGCGAGCTAGGAATGGCTACACCTTC; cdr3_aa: CASSLEGGRARNGYTF
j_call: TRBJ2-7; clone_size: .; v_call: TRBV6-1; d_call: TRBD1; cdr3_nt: TGTGCCAGCACCAAGACAGGGTACTCCTACGAGCAGTACTTC; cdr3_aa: CASTKTGYSYEQYF